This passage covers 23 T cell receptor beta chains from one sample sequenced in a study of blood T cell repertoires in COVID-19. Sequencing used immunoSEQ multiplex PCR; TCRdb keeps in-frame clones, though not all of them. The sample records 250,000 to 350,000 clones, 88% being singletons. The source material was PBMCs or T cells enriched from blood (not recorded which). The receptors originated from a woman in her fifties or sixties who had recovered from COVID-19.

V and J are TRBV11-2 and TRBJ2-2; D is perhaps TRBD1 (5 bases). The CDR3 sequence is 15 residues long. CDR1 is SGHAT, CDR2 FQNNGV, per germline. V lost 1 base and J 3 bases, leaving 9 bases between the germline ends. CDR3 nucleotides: TGTGCCAGCAGCTTAGTGATAGGGGACACCGGGGAGCTGTTTTTT. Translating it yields CASSLVIGDTGELFF.

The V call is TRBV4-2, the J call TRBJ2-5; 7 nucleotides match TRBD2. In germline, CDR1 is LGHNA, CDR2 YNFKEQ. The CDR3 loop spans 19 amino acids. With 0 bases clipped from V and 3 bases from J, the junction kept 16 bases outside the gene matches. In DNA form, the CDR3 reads TGTGCCAGCAGCCAAGACCTGACTAGCCATCGGCCCAAAGAAGAGACCCAGTACTTC. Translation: CASSQDLTSHRPKEETQYF.

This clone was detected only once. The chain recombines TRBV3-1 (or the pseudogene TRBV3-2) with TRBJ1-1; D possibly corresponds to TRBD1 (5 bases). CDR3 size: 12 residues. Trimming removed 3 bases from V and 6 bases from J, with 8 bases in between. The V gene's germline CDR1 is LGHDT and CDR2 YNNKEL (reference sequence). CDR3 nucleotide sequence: TGTGCCAGCAGCCACAGGGCCTCTGAAGCTTTCTTT. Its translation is CASSHRASEAFF.

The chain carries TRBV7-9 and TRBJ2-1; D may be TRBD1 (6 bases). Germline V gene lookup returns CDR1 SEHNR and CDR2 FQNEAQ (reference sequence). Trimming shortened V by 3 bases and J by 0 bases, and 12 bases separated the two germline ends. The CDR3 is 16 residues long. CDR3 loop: CASSFHRVSSYNEQFF. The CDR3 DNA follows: TGTGCCAGCAGCTTTCACAGGGTTTCCTCCTACAATGAGCAGTTCTTC.

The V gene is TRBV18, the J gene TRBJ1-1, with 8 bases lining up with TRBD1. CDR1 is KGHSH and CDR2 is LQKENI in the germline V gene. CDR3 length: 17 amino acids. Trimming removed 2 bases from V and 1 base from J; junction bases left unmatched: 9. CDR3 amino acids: CASSPWPRTGQNTEAFF. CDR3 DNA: TGTGCCAGCTCACCATGGCCTCGGACAGGGCAGAACACTGAAGCTTTCTTT.

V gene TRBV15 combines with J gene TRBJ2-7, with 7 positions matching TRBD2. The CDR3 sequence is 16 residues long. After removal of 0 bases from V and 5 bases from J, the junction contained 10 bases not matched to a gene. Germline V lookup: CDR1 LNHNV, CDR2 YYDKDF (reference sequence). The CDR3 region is CATSRDSRGDIDEQYF. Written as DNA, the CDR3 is TGTGCCACCAGCAGAGATTCCCGGGGGGATATCGACGAGCAGTACTTC. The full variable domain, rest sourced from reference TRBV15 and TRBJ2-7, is DAMVIQNPRYQVTQFGKPVTLSCSQTLNHNVMYWYQQKSSQAPKLLFHYYDKDFNNEADTPDNFQSRRPNTSFCFLDIRSPGLGDTAMYLCATSRDSRGDIDEQYFGPGTRLTVT.

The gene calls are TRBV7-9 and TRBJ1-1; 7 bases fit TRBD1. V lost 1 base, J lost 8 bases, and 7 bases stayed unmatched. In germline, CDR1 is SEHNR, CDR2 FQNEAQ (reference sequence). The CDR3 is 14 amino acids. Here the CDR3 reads CASSLELGTAEAFF. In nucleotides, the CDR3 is TGTGCCAGCAGCTTAGAATTGGGGACAGCGGAAGCTTTCTTT.

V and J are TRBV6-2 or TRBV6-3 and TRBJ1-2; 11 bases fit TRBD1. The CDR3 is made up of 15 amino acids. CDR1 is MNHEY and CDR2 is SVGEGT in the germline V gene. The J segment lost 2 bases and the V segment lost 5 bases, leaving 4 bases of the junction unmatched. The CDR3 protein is CASSAGTGGNYGYTF. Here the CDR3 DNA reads TGTGCCAGCAGTGCCGGGACAGGGGGAAACTATGGCTACACCTTC.

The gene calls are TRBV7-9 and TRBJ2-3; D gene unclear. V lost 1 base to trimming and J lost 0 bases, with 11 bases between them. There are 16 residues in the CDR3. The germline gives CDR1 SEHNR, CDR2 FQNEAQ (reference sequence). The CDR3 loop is CASSLGSTISTDTQYF. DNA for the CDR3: TGTGCCAGCAGCTTAGGTTCAACAATTAGCACAGATACGCAGTATTTT.

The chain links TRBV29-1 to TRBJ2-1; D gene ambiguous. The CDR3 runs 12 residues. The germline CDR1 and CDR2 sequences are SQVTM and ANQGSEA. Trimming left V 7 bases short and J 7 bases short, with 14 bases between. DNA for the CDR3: TGCAGCGGCGACTCCGCCGGAAATGAGCAGTTCTTC. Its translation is CSGDSAGNEQFF.

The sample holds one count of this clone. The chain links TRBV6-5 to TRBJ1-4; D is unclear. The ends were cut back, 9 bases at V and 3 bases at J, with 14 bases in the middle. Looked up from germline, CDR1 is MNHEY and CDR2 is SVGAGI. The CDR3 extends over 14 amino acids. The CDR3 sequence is CASRAPGANEKLFF. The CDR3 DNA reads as TGTGCCAGTCGGGCCCCCGGGGCTAATGAAAAACTGTTTTTT.

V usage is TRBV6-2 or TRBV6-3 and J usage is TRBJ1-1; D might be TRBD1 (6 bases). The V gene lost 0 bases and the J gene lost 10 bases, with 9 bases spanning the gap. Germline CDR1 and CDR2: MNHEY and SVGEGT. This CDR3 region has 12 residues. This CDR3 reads CASSYSTRGAFF. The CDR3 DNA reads TGTGCCAGCAGTTACTCGACCAGGGGAGCTTTCTTT.

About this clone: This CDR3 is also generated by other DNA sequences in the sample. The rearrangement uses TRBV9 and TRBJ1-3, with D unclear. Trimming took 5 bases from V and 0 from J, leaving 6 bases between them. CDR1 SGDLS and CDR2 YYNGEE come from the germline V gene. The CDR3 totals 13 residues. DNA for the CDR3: TGTGCCAGCAGTGGGAGCTCTGGAAACACCATATATTTT. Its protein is CASSGSSGNTIYF.

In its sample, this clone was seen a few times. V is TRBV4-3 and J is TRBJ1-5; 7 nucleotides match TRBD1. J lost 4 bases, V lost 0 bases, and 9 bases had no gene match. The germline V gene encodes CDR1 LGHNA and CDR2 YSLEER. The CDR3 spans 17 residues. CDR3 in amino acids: CASSQDHRTGVNQPQHF. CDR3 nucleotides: TGCGCCAGCAGCCAAGATCATCGGACAGGAGTGAATCAGCCCCAGCATTTT.

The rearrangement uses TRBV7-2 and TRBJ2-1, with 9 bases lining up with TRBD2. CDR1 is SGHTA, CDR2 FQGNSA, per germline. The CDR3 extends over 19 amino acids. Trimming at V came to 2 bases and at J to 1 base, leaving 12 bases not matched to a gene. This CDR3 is CASSLYGGLAGPSYNEQFF. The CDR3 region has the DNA TGTGCCAGCAGCTTATATGGGGGGCTAGCGGGACCGTCCTACAATGAGCAGTTCTTC.

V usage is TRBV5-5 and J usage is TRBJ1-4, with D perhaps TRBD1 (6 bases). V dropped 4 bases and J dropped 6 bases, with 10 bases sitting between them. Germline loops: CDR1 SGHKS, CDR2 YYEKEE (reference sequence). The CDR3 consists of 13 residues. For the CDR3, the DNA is TGTGCCAGCAGCGGGACACCTGATGAAAAACTGTTTTTT. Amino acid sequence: CASSGTPDEKLFF.

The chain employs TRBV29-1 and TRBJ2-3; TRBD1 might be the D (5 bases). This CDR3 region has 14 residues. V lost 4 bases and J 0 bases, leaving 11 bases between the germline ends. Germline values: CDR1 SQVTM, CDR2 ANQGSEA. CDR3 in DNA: TGCAGCGTTGGAAGAAAGGGGAGCACAGATACGCAGTATTTT. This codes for CSVGRKGSTDTQYF.

CDR3 in amino acids: CASSQVAGGFTDTQYF. CDR3 nucleotides: TGCGCCAGCAGCCAAGTAGCGGGAGGGTTCACAGATACGCAGTATTTT. This chain links TRBV4-1 with TRBJ2-3, with 11 bases fitting TRBD2. The CDR3 loop spans 16 amino acids. Germline V CDR1 and CDR2: MGHRA, YSYEKL. The V gene end was trimmed by 1 base and the J gene end by 2 bases; junction bases not matched to a gene: 2.

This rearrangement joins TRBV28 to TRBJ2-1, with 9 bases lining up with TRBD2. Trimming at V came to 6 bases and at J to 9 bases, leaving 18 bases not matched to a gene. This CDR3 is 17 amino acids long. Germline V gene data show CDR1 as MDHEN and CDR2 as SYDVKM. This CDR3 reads CASRGGRAIASLGEQFF. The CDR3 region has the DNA TGTGCCAGCAGGGGCGGGAGGGCCATAGCTTCTCTAGGTGAGCAGTTCTTC. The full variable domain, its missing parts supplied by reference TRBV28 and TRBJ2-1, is DVKVTQSSRYLVKRTGEKVFLECVQDMDHENMFWYRQDPGLGLRLIYFSYDVKMKEKGDIPEGYSVSREKKERFSLILESASTNQTSMYLCASRGGRAIASLGEQFFGPGTRLTVL.

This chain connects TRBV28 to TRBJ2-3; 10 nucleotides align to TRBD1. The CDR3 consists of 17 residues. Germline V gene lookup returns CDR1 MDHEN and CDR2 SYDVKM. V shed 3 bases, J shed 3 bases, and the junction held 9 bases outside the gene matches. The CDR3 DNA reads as TGTGCCAGCAGTTTTTCCGACAGGGGGCGGTGGACAGATACGCAGTATTTT. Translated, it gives CASSFSDRGRWTDTQYF. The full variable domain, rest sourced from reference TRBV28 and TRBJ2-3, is DVKVTQSSRYLVKRTGEKVFLECVQDMDHENMFWYRQDPGLGLRLIYFSYDVKMKEKGDIPEGYSVSREKKERFSLILESASTNQTSMYLCASSFSDRGRWTDTQYFGPGTRLTVL.

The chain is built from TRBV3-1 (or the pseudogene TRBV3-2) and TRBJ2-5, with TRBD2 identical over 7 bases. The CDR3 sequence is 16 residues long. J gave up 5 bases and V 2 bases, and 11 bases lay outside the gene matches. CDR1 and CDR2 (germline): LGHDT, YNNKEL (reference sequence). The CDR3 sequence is CASSQTGGSLLETQYF. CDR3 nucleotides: TGTGCCAGCAGCCAAACTGGCGGGAGTTTATTGGAGACCCAGTACTTC.

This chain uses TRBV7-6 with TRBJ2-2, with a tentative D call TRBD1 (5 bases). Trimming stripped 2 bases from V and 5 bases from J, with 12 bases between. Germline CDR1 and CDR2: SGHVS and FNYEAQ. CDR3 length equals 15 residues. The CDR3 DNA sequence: TGTGCCAGCAGCTTACAGGGTCGGGCAACCGGGGAGCTGTTTTTT. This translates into CASSLQGRATGELFF.

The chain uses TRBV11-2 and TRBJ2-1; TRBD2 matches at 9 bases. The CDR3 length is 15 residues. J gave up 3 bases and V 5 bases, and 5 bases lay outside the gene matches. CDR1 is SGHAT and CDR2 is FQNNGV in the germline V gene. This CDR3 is CASSKAGGFYNEQFF. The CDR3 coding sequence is TGTGCCAGCAGCAAAGCGGGAGGTTTCTACAATGAGCAGTTCTTC.